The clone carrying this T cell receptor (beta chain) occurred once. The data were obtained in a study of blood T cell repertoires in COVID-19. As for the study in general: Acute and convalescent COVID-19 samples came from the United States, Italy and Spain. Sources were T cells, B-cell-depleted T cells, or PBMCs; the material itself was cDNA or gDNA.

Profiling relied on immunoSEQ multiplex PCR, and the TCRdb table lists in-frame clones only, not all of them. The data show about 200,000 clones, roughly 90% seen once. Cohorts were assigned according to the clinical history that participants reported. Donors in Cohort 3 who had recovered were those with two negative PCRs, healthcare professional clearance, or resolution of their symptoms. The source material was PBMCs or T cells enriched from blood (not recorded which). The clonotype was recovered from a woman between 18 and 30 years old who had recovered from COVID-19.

CDR3 sequence: CASSLWLDEQFF. The DNA of the CDR3 is TGTGCCAGCAGTTTGTGGCTCGATGAGCAGTTCTTC. The gene calls are TRBV12-3 or TRBV12-4 and TRBJ2-1; no reliable D call. The CDR3 spans 12 residues. Trimming removed 3 bases at V and 8 bases at J, with 8 bases between.